This T cell receptor beta chain was sequenced for a study of T-cell reconstitution after alpha-beta-depleted transplantation in children. Molecular barcoding with unique molecular identifiers was used for the TCRbeta library. TCRdb reprocessed the PCR reads via MiXCR and lists one record per CDR3 protein. The table includes approximately 350,000 distinct CDR3 sequences, less than 15% detected once. This CDR3 spans 14 amino acids. Germline V lookup: CDR1 MGHDK, CDR2 SYGVNS. Deletions cut 4 bases from V and 0 bases from J, with 4 bases between. This clonotype was counted a few times. The sequence was obtained from a human donor who donated a stem cell graft to a child with Fanconi anemia. Sequencing used PBMCs, obtained from the stem cell graft. The V call is TRBV25-1, the J call TRBJ1-6, with D unclear. The CDR3 coding sequence is TGTGCCAGCAGTGCGAGCTCCTATAATTCACCCCTCCACTTT. Protein sequence: CASSASSYNSPLHF. Using reference TRBV25-1 and TRBJ1-6 for the parts outside the CDR3, the full variable domain is EADIYQTPRYLVIGTGKKITLECSQTMGHDKMYWYQQDPGMELHLIHYSYGVNSTEKGDLSSESTVSRIRTEHFPLTLESARPSHTSQYLCASSASSYNSPLHFGNGTRLTVT.